This T cell receptor (beta chain) was captured by sequencing in a study of T-cell reconstitution after alpha-beta-depleted transplantation in children. Notes on the study in general: Several hundred expanded graft clones reportedly supplied alpha-beta T cells about two months after transplant.

Worth noting for this clonotype: What it recognizes is unknown.

Germline CDR1 and CDR2: WSHSY and SAAADI. The CDR3 totals 14 residues. The trim removed 7 bases at V and 8 bases at J, leaving 12 bases unmatched. TCRbeta library construction was performed incorporating unique molecular identifiers. TCRdb called the PCR reads again in MiXCR, with one record for every CDR3 protein. The profile shows around 80,000 distinct CDR3 sequences, 15% to 20% of them singletons. The clonotype comes from a male patient under 10 years old who had a stem cell transplant for acute lymphoblastic leukemia, so the T cells may come from the graft donor. The source material was PBMCs, mostly from graft donor cells, sampled 360 days after TCRalphabeta/CD19-depleted stem cell transplant. This chain uses TRBV10-2 with TRBJ2-7, with 9 bases that match TRBD2. CDR3 protein: CASTRGLAIPQQYF. The CDR3 DNA reads TGCGCCAGCACCCGGGGACTAGCCATCCCTCAGCAGTACTTC.